This TCR beta chain appears in the sequencing data of a study of T cell responses to AZD1222 COVID-19 vaccine. Study results and limitations: When two AZD1222 doses had been given, Spike-specific TCR breadth and depth rose. Across spike, vaccine-associated CD4 TCRs were found, dominant at 160-218 and 743-854.

Germline CDR1 MDHEN, CDR2 SYDVKM. CDR3 length: 12 residues. The table came from immunoSEQ multiplex PCR; TCRdb's copy has only in-frame clones and leaves some out. Here the sample spans 150,000 or so clones, around 88% being singletons. Points on this clone: Its antigen is as yet unknown. A junction end diverges from the germline sequence, so it may reflect a read error.

This rearrangement joins TRBV28 to TRBJ2-1, with TRBD2 matching 15 bases. Here the sequenced sample was peripheral blood, taken on day 0 of MenACWY control vaccination. The receptor's source is an adult in good health. The CDR3, as DNA: TGTGCCAGCAGTTTAGGGACTAGCGGGGGGATCTTC. Encoded protein: CASSLGTSGGIF.